The 15 T cell receptor beta chains reported below all come from one sample, sequenced in a study of shared clonotypes between healthy human individuals. Using immunoSEQ multiplex PCR, the repertoire was profiled, and TCRdb retains in-frame clones only, with some absent. The sample gives more than 550,000 clones, 80% to 95% of which show up once; approximately 35% is in the top ten. Sequenced: memory CD8+ T cells from PBMCs. Subset in this sample: CD45RO+ cells pooled with CCR7-negative TemRA cells. The receptors stem from a man younger than 35 in good health. Some clones in this sample may be carry-over from other donors' samples.

The chain carries TRBV30 and TRBJ2-3; weak D call: TRBD2 (6 bases). Trimming stripped 8 bases from V and 0 bases from J, with 15 bases between. This CDR3 has 14 residues. CDR1 GTSNPN and CDR2 SVGIG come from the germline V gene (reference sequence). DNA for the CDR3: TGTGCCGCGGAAACGGGAGAAAGCACAGATACGCAGTATTTT. It yields the protein CAAETGESTDTQYF.

This sequence joins TRBV28 and TRBJ1-6; D is uncertain. The CDR3 runs to 14 residues. The germline V gene has CDR1 MDHEN and CDR2 SYDVKM. V was pared by 4 bases and J by 10 bases, with 14 bases between. The CDR3 coding sequence is TGTGCCAGCAGTTCCCACAGACACGAGTCACCCCTCCACTTT. This encodes CASSSHRHESPLHF.

For the CDR3, the DNA is TGTGCCAGCAGTTCCACACGGACGGGGGAAGGGAACACCGGGGAGCTGTTTTTT. Encoded protein: CASSSTRTGEGNTGELFF. V and J are TRBV2 and TRBJ2-2, with a possible D match to TRBD2 (6 bases). Germline V gene data show CDR1 as SNHLY and CDR2 as FYNNEI. This CDR3 is built from 18 residues. The ends were cut back, 5 bases at V and 1 base at J, with 20 bases in the middle. Full variable domain (missing parts from reference TRBV2 and TRBJ2-2): EPEVTQTPSHQVTQMGQEVILRCVPISNHLYFYWYRQILGQKVEFLVSFYNNEISEKSEIFDDQFSVERPDGSNFTLKIRSTKLEDSAMYFCASSSTRTGEGNTGELFFGEGSRLTVL.

The J gene is TRBJ2-7, the V gene TRBV10-3; D perhaps matches TRBD1 (6 bases). This CDR3 has 14 residues. Germline CDR1 reads ENHRY; CDR2 reads SYGVKD. V lost 2 bases and J 6 bases, leaving 14 bases between the germline ends. The CDR3 region has the DNA TGTGCCATCAGTGAGAAGTCGGCAGGGGCCGAGCAGTACTTC. Translated: CAISEKSAGAEQYF.

The gene calls are TRBV27 and TRBJ1-5; no clear D. Per the germline V gene, CDR1 is MNHEY and CDR2 is SMNVEV (reference sequence). Trimming took off 1 base at V and 5 bases at J, with 9 bases between the two ends. This CDR3 spans 14 amino acids. CDR3 bases: TGTGCCAGCAGTTTATTTTCCGGGGATCAGCCCCAGCATTTT. Translating gives CASSLFSGDQPQHF.

J is TRBJ1-1 and V is TRBV11-2; perhaps TRBD1 as D (5 bases). The V end lost 1 base, the J end lost 6 bases, and 9 bases lay between the germline ends. The germline CDR1 and CDR2 sequences are SGHAT and FQNNGV. The CDR3 runs to 13 residues. Written as DNA, the CDR3 is TGTGCCAGCAGCTTAGGACTGGGACCTGAAGCTTTCTTT. It specifies CASSLGLGPEAFF.

The gene calls are TRBV6-5 and TRBJ2-1; D perhaps matches TRBD2 (6 bases). V shed 0 bases and J shed 8 bases, with 17 bases lying between them. The length of the CDR3 is 16 residues. In germline, CDR1 is MNHEY, CDR2 SVGAGI. Written as DNA, the CDR3 is TGTGCCAGCAGTTACTCAACGGGAGAAGTATCCGATGAGCAGTTCTTC. Its translation is CASSYSTGEVSDEQFF.

The chain carries TRBV27 and TRBJ1-5, with a weak D call TRBD1 (5 bases). The CDR3 has 18 amino acids. The V end lost 5 bases, the J end lost 3 bases, and 23 bases lay between the germline ends. In germline, CDR1 is MNHEY, CDR2 SMNVEV (reference sequence). The CDR3 here is CASSPPRAADIANQPQHF. CDR3 nucleotide sequence: TGTGCCAGCAGTCCTCCTCGGGCCGCGGACATAGCCAATCAGCCCCAGCATTTT.

CDR3 sequence (DNA): TGTGCCAGCAGCGCCCCCGGGACAACTTCCTACGAGCAGTACTTC. It codes for CASSAPGTTSYEQYF. The chain recombines TRBV9 with TRBJ2-7, with D possibly being TRBD1 (6 bases). Germline CDR1 is SGDLS and CDR2 is YYNGEE. V gave up 3 bases and J gave up 1 base, with 14 bases separating them. The CDR3 extends over 15 amino acids.

The chain is built from TRBV27 and TRBJ2-7; D possibly corresponds to TRBD1 (7 bases). The germline V and J ends were trimmed by 2 bases and 3 bases, with 14 bases remaining between them. The CDR3 contains 15 residues. CDR1 is MNHEY and CDR2 is SMNVEV in the germline V gene (reference sequence). In DNA, the CDR3 is TGTGCCAGCAGTTTAAGGGGGCGGGATCTCTACGAGCAGTACTTC. This encodes CASSLRGRDLYEQYF.

This clone came up once. The rearrangement links TRBV25-1 to TRBJ2-7; the D gene is possibly TRBD1 (6 bases). The CDR3 totals 13 residues. Germline CDR1 MGHDK, CDR2 SYGVNS. V was shortened by 2 bases and J by 7 bases, with 12 bases between the two germline ends. CDR3 residues: CASSEQQGGEQYF. DNA for the CDR3: TGTGCCAGCAGTGAACAACAGGGCGGTGAGCAGTACTTC.

The CDR3 reads CASSGGRWGKNIQYF. The CDR3 nucleotides are TGTGCCAGCAGTGGGGGCCGTTGGGGCAAAAACATTCAGTACTTC. The chain joins TRBV6-5 to TRBJ2-4; possibly TRBD1 for D (6 bases). V lost 5 bases to trimming and J lost 3 bases, with 14 bases between them. Germline CDR1 reads MNHEY; CDR2 reads SVGAGI. CDR3 length: 15 residues.

The chain joins TRBV27 to TRBJ2-4; perhaps TRBD2 as D (6 bases). With 5 bases removed from V and 6 bases from J, the gap between germline ends came to 20 bases. The CDR3 is 16 amino acids. Germline CDR1 MNHEY, CDR2 SMNVEV (reference sequence). The CDR3: CASSHGGPRLGNIQYF. The CDR3 nucleotides are TGTGCCAGCAGTCACGGGGGACCTAGACTAGGAAACATTCAGTACTTC.

This chain uses TRBV25-1 with TRBJ1-2, with D possibly TRBD1 on 5 matching bases. Germline-derived CDR1 and CDR2 are MGHDK and SYGVNS. This CDR3 comprises 14 residues. V lost 1 base, J lost 3 bases, and 9 bases lay in between. The CDR3, as DNA: TGTGCCAGCAGTGAATGGGCAGGGTACTATGGCTACACCTTC. The encoded protein is CASSEWAGYYGYTF.

The rearrangement links TRBV7-9 to TRBJ2-7; 12 bases match TRBD2. V shed 5 bases, J shed 3 bases, and the junction held 2 bases outside the gene matches. CDR1 is SEHNR, CDR2 FQNEAQ, per germline (reference sequence). This CDR3 is 14 amino acids long. DNA of the CDR3: TGTGCCAGCAGCGGGACTAGCGGGTACTACGAGCAGTACTTC. Translated, it gives CASSGTSGYYEQYF. Drawing the rest from reference TRBV7-9 and TRBJ2-7, the complete variable domain is DTGVSQNPRHKITKRGQNVTFRCDPISEHNRLYWYRQTLGQGPEFLTYFQNEAQLEKSRLLSDRFSAERPKGSFSTLEIQRTEQGDSAMYLCASSGTSGYYEQYFGPGTRLTVT.